Listed below are T cell receptor beta chains from one sample, sequenced in a study of technical replicates of blood from a handful of donors. Measured with immunoSEQ multiplex PCR; TCRdb has only the in-frame clones, and not every one. The sample shows roughly 40,000 clones, around 96% of them seen only once. The sequenced sample was T cells isolated from PBMCs. The receptors come from a human donor in good health. The CDR3 runs from the conserved cysteine through the conserved F or W. A D gene is named only where the DNA matches it firmly.

>TRBJ1-1|TRBV5-1|NA
CASSFGGENTEAFF
>TRBJ1-2|TRBV19|NA
CASSIPGISGYTF
>TRBJ2-1|TRBV4-3|NA
CASSQEEDNEQFF
>TRBJ1-1|TRBV30|TRBD1
CAWSVLWDRGRTEAFF
>TRBJ1-2|TRBV19|TRBD1
CASSETGVLLYGYTF
>TRBJ2-7|TRBV5-6|TRBD1
CASSLRQGAVFYEQYF
>TRBJ1-2|TRBV28|NA
CASSLRPLIKQGYGYTF
>TRBJ2-7|TRBV5-4|NA
CASSPPGGGRIYEQYF
>TRBJ2-1|TRBV7-3|TRBD2
CASSYRLAGADEQFF
>TRBJ2-7|TRBV29-1|TRBD2
CSAGEGEQYF
>TRBJ2-3|TRBV30|NA
CAWTHSTDTQYF
>TRBJ1-1|TRBV11-3|NA
CASSAAREVTEAFF
>TRBJ1-2|TRBV6-1|NA
CASSRTANYGYTF
>TRBJ1-5|TRBV7-9|NA
CASSPGEAQPQHF
>TRBJ2-1|TRBV6-1|TRBD2
CASSEWTSGIGNEQFF
>TRBJ2-2|TRBV4-3|TRBD2
CASITTQTSGSTVGELFF
>TRBJ1-2|TRBV2|NA
CASSGQSPYGYTF
>TRBJ1-2|TRBV30|NA
CAWSPEAGGYTF
>TRBJ1-1|TRBV15|TRBD1
CATSRAGQGVTEAFF
>TRBJ2-7|TRBV4-2|TRBD1
CASSQDTQGAYEQYF
>TRBJ2-5|TRBV2|NA
CASSDYIPNETQYF
>TRBJ2-1|TRBV6-1|NA
CACQQRISSYNEQFF
>TRBJ2-1|TRBV18|NA
CASSPPVSQGDDEQFF
>TRBJ2-5|TRBV30|TRBD1
CAWSLDRFQETQYF
>TRBJ2-7|TRBV7-6|TRBD2
CASSLTSGRAQEQYF
>TRBJ2-7|TRBV9|TRBD2
CASSVAAGGGYEQYF
>TRBJ2-3|TRBV4-2|NA
CASSHIGEAHTDTQYF
>TRBJ2-2|TRBV11-3|NA
CASSSPPGNTGELFF
>TRBJ2-3|TRBV30|NA
CAWSVSGTQYF
>TRBJ1-2|TRBV4-3|NA
CASSRQGSPSYGYTF
>TRBJ2-7|TRBV11-2|NA
CASSLARDEQYF
>TRBJ1-4|TRBV12-5|TRBD1
CASGLGTGDGEKLFF
>TRBJ2-1|TRBV12-5|NA
CASGSLDYPYNEQFF
>TRBJ2-3|TRBV29-1|NA
CSVGGGQFTDTQYF
>TRBJ1-2|TRBV11-3|TRBD1
CASSPSPGTGSAYGYTF
>TRBJ2-2|TRBV27|TRBD1
CASSTGQGATGELFF
>TRBJ1-1|TRBV7-6|TRBD1
CASSFNRQGGEAFF